The entry below gives a single T cell receptor beta chain sequence along with its context. Its antigen is currently unknown. 60 Vbeta and 13 Jbeta primers were used in PCR. Method: immunoSEQ multiplex PCR; TCRdb's copy keeps in-frame clones and lacks some. Counted here are 75,000 to 80,000 clones, 60% to 85% occurring once; the ten biggest clones make up 0.9% to 1.2%. Germline trimming cut 4 bases from V and 1 base from J; bases unmatched to any gene: 6. The CDR3 extends over 15 amino acids. From germline, CDR1 is SGHRS and CDR2 YFSETQ. This sample was taken from a study of cytomegalovirus exposure and HLA in healthy donors. The study, taken as a whole, reports: In a later analysis, at a false discovery rate of 0.05, under 20,000 TCR beta sequences matched HLA alleles. A missense DCLRE1C variant was associated with V- and J-gene trimming of TCR beta chains in a later analysis, and an independent cohort replicated the association.

J is TRBJ2-7 and V is TRBV5-1; 9 positions match TRBD2. The TCR originated in a male donor in good health and CMV-seronegative. The sample taken for sequencing was PBMCs. Here the CDR3 reads CASSRVAGGSYEQYF. Here the CDR3 DNA reads TGCGCCAGCAGCCGCGTGGCGGGGGGGTCCTACGAGCAGTACTTC.